This T cell receptor beta chain was profiled in a study of T cells after yellow fever vaccination. Template switching with 5'RACE generated the TCR cDNA and added a universal primer site and UMIs. MiXCR was run by TCRdb on the 5' RACE reads, yielding one entry per CDR3 protein. This table has 150,000 to 200,000 distinct CDR3 sequences, approximately 6.2% appearing once. Trimming cost V 6 bases and J 0 bases, with 8 bases left between them. The CDR3 has 13 amino acids. Per the germline V gene, CDR1 is MNHNS and CDR2 is SASEGT. The source is a man younger than 30 who received the YFV17D yellow fever vaccine. The sequencing used CD4+ T cells sorted from PBMCs, collected on the day of the first yellow fever vaccination. The rearrangement uses TRBV6-1 and TRBJ1-2; the D is unclear. The DNA of the CDR3 is TGTGCCAGCAGCCGGCCCTCTAACTATGGCTACACCTTC. It translates to CASSRPSNYGYTF.